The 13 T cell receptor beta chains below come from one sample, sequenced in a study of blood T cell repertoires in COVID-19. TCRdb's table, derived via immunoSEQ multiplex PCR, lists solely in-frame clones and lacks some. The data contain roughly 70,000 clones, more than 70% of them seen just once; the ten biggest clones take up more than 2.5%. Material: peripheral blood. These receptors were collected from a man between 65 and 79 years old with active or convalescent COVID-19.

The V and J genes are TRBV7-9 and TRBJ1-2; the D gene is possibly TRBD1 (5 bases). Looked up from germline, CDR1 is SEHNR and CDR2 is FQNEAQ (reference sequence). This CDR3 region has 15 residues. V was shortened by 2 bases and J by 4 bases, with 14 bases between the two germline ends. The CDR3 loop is CASSLLAGGTYGYTF. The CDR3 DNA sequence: TGTGCCAGCAGCTTATTAGCGGGGGGGACCTATGGCTACACCTTC. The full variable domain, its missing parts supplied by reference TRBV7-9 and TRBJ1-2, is DTGVSQNPRHKITKRGQNVTFRCDPISEHNRLYWYRQTLGQGPEFLTYFQNEAQLEKSRLLSDRFSAERPKGSFSTLEIQRTEQGDSAMYLCASSLLAGGTYGYTFGSGTRLTVV.

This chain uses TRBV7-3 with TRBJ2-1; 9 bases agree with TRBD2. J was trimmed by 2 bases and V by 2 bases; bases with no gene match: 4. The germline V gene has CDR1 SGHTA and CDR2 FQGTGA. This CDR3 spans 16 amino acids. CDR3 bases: TGTGCCAGCAGCTTACAAGGCGGGAGGGCCTACAATGAGCAGTTCTTC. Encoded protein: CASSLQGGRAYNEQFF. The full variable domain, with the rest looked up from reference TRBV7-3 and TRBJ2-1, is GAGVSQTPSNKVTEKGKYVELRCDPISGHTALYWYRQSLGQGPEFLIYFQGTGAADDSGLPNDRFFAVRPEGSVSTLKIQRTERGDSAVYLCASSLQGGRAYNEQFFGPGTRLTVL.

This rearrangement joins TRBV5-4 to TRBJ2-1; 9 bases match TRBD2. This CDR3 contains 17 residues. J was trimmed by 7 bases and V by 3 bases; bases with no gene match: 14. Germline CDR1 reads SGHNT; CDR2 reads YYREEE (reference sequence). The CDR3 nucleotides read TGTGCCAGCAGCTCCTCGATGCGGGGGGGGAAAGGAAATGAGCAGTTCTTC. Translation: CASSSSMRGGKGNEQFF.

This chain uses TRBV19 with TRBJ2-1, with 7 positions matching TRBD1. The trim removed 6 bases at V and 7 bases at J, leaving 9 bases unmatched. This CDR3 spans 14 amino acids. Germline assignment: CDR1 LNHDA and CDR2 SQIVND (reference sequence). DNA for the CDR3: TGTGCCAGTAGACGGCCAGGGGGTGTGAATGAGCAGTTCTTC. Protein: CASRRPGGVNEQFF.

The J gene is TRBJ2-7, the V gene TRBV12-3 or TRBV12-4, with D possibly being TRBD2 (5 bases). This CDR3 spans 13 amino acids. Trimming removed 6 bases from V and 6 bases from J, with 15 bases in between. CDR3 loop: CASSQTSRGEQYF. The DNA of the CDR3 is TGTGCCAGCAGCCAAACTAGTCGTGGCGAGCAGTACTTC.

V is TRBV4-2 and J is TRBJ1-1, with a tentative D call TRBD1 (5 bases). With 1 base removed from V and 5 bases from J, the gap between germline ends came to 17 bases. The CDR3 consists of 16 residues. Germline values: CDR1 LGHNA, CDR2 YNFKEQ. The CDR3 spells CASSQGLAGRRTEAFF. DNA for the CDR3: TGTGCCAGCAGCCAAGGTCTGGCAGGGCGTAGGACTGAAGCTTTCTTT.

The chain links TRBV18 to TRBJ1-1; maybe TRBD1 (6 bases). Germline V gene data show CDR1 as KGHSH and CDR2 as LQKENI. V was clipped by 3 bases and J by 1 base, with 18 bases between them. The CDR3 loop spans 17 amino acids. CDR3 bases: TGTGCCAGCTCACCGTATCCACAGGGCGTGACGAACACTGAAGCTTTCTTT. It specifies CASSPYPQGVTNTEAFF.

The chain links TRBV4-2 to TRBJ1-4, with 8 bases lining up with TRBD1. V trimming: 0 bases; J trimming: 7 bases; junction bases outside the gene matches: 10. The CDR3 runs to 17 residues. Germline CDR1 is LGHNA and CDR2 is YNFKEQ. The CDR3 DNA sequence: TGTGCCAGCAGCCAAGATCCTGGACAGGGAAACTCTGAAAAACTGTTTTTT. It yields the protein CASSQDPGQGNSEKLFF.

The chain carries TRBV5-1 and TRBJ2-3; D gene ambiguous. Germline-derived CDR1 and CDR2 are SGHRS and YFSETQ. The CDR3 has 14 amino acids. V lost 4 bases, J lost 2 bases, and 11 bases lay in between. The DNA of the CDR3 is TGCGCCAGCAGCGCAGGCTTTATCACAGATACGCAGTATTTT. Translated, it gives CASSAGFITDTQYF. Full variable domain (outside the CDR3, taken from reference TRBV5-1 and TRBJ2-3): KAGVTQTPRYLIKTRGQQVTLSCSPISGHRSVSWYQQTPGQGLQFLFEYFSETQRNKGNFPGRFSGRQFSNSRSEMNVSTLELGDSALYLCASSAGFITDTQYFGPGTRLTVL.

The CDR3: CASKQVGGRQPQHF. DNA for the CDR3: TGTGCCAGCAAGCAGGTGGGGGGTAGACAGCCCCAGCATTTT. The chain carries TRBV2 and TRBJ1-5; the D gene is possibly TRBD1 (5 bases). CDR3 length equals 14 residues. The germline V gene encodes CDR1 SNHLY and CDR2 FYNNEI. V gave up 7 bases and J gave up 7 bases, with 17 bases separating them.

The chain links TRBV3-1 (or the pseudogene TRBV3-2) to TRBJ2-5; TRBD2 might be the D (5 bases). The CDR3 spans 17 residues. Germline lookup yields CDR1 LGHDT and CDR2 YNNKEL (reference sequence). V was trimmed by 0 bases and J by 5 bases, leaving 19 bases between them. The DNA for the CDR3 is TGTGCCAGCAGCCAAGATAACGTACTAGGAAGCGGTGAGACCCAGTACTTC. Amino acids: CASSQDNVLGSGETQYF.

CDR3 DNA sequence: TGTGCCACCAGTGATCAAGGGAGAGTAGGTGGCTACACCTTC. Its protein product is CATSDQGRVGGYTF. The chain couples TRBV24-1 to TRBJ1-2; D gene uncertain. CDR3 length: 14 amino acids. Germline assignment: CDR1 KGHDR and CDR2 SFDVKD. The V end lost 3 bases, the J end lost 7 bases, and 14 bases lay between the germline ends.

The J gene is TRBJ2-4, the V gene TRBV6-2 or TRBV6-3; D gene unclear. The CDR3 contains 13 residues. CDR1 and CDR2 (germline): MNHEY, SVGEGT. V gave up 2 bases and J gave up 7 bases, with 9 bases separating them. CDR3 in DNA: TGTGCCAGCAGTTACGGCGTCGGGAACATTCAGTACTTC. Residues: CASSYGVGNIQYF.